What follows describes a single T cell receptor beta chain. Its specificity is unknown. Between the trimmed V and J ends, which lost 3 bases and 3 bases, there was a span of 11 bases. Germline V gene data show CDR1 as SNHLY and CDR2 as FYNNEI. There are 14 residues in the CDR3. The record originates from a study of early stage breast cancer tumors. Study background: About 80% of the 16 invasive tumors were ER+, PR+ and HER2-. Study-wide points: Tumors had approximately 2.5-fold higher T cell density than normal breast. Comparing each tissue with blood distinguished tumor from normal in about 90% of the 16 patients.

Blood replicates held 0.5 ug DNA, tumor or normal breast roughly 1.5 ug, two each. The method was immunoSEQ multiplex PCR; TCRdb's version includes in-frame clones alone and lacks a portion of them. Counted here are just under 30,000 clones, roughly four fifths occurring once; the ten biggest clones make up about a tenth. The receptor comes from a person aged 50 to 59 with breast cancer. Sequenced material: blood. The chain combines TRBV2 with TRBJ1-1; D gene unclear. The DNA of the CDR3 is TGTGCCAGCAGTGATTGGGGAAGCGACACTGAAGCTTTCTTT. It yields the protein CASSDWGSDTEAFF.